This T cell receptor (beta chain) is from a study of cytomegalovirus exposure and HLA in healthy donors (dated by TCRdb to between 2016 and 2019). Study-wide context: An earlier analysis of some 500 of the donors reported roughly 300 Gb of sequence data and some 120 million unique TCR beta sequences from about 179 million T cells. Every discovery cohort repertoire had been produced on one sequencing platform. To decide whether each TCR beta V gene segment behaved as functional or pseudogenic, an earlier analysis of some 600 of the donors relied on high-throughput TCR beta sequencing. Typing coverage differed by locus: A, B, C, DRB1 and DQB1 were typed in about 629-630 donors, DQA1 in 500 to 550, DPA1 in 600 to 610, and DPB1 in roughly 450. To predict cytomegalovirus infection status, the study combined high-throughput TCR immunosequencing, statistical association of individual TCRs with disease status, and machine learning. Rather than using new phenotypic data, the later analysis identified candidate immune exposures from TCR beta sequences and from how often those sequences occurred across donors. The study used immunosequencing to profile the T cell repertoires of 666 subjects and linked those repertoires to cytomegalovirus serostatus. Donor age, sex, ethnicity and CMV serostatus were collected together with the repertoire data. HLA typing covered class I and class II loci at four-digit resolution. The genetic ancestry cluster associated with self-reported Caucasian donors included 70% to 85% of the roughly 380 genotyped donors. Along with the 666-subject first cohort, a separate validation cohort of 120 different subjects was used. To study patterns of TCR occurrence, a later analysis re-analyzed previously published TCR beta repertoires from 650 to 750 donors and added high-resolution HLA genotyping. The study aimed to test whether cataloging public T cell receptors could reveal signatures of past pathogen exposure. A handful of DR-DQ haplotypes were handled as single units for association and clustering because linkage in the cohort was strong. On average, roughly 250,000 unique TCR beta nucleotide sequences were sequenced per donor among a few hundred genotyped donors of the cohort, with about 17% of those sequences being non-productive. In a later genetic analysis, genome-wide SNP genotypes for 398 of the 666 donors were used, and that subset was treated as a discovery cohort. Approximately 310 gigabases of sequencing data and tens of millions of unique TCR sequences were included in an early release covering about 700 HLA-typed donors.

The full study reports these points: Several of the top co-occurrence clusters appeared to be linked to parvovirus B19, influenza, CMV and Epstein-Barr virus, according to a later analysis. Linkage disequilibrium might explain the correlated functional status among segregating V segments, but an unknown experimental factor could not be excluded. The sequencing pipeline was judged likely to have produced a cluster of highly shared sequence variants as a technical artifact. The presence/absence analyses assumed that sequencing depth was roughly uniform across donors, and that assumption may not be true. In a later analysis, TCR association rates were found to vary across HLA loci, with the most associated TCRs seen for DRB1 alleles and the fewest for HLA-C alleles. Only TCR beta chains were sequenced in this cohort, and the absence of alpha or paired-chain data limited detectable features. Strong co-occurrence of HLA alleles, especially DR and DQ, made assigning TCR associations to individual alleles difficult. At a false discovery rate of 0.05, a later analysis linked 16,951 TCR beta sequences to specific HLA alleles. An association between a missense DCLRE1C variant and V-gene and J-gene trimming of TCR beta chains was found in a later genetic analysis and replicated in an independent cohort. A few of the identified cytomegalovirus-associated TCR beta chains were confirmed in vitro to be specific for cytomegalovirus antigens. According to the authors, the approach could potentially be generalized to other disease states and immunological phenotypes. Because counts were too low, roughly 18 rarely observed V segments, including chromosome 9 orphons, were left out of the earlier analysis of about 500 of the donors. HLA typing was unavailable for some donors at each locus, so association tests used only the typed subset. A further reported finding was that TCR beta sequences accurately predicted the HLA-A and HLA-B alleles for most subjects in the first cohort. In a later analysis, HLA-associated TCR beta chains showed more clonal expansion and lower generation probabilities than non-associated chains that were equally common. A later analysis found that most CMV-associated TCR beta chains appeared HLA-restricted, with HLA associations seemingly driven largely by CMV exposure. CMV serostatus was the only immune exposure information available for the cohort. The study gave a list of roughly 150 TCR beta chains associated with cytomegalovirus. The classifier was reported to diagnose cytomegalovirus status with high specificity and sensitivity in both the original cohort and the validation cohort. The 87-base-pair reads could not distinguish some IMGT-functional V segments, including TRBV6-2 and TRBV6-3, so those segments were excluded. While some public TCRs were present in many individuals, most TCR sequences turned up only very rarely across donors. In an earlier analysis of approximately 590 of the donors, most TCR beta V segments appeared in productive rearrangements about 87% or about 30% of the time, broadly matching IMGT annotations. In a later genetic analysis, fewer N-insertions in productive TCRs were reported among donors in an Asian-associated ancestry cluster than the roughly 640-donor mean.

V is cut by 0 bases and J by 10 bases, and the space between the germline ends is 30 bases. From cysteine to phenylalanine, the CDR3 is 19 amino acids long. The DNA shown is the 57-base CDR3, in frame from base 1. The cohort consisted of more than 650 healthy bone marrow donors. All cohort members were sampled while nominally healthy, although unrecorded immune exposures were likely present. The donor tested CMV seronegative and was one of the 352 seronegative cohort members. A peripheral blood sample was collected from each donor, and TCR beta sequencing was performed on peripheral blood mononuclear cells. Genomic DNA was extracted from the blood cell samples with the Qiagen DNeasy Blood Extraction Kit. With respect to this clone: It lacks a known antigen. No much larger clonotype is one base removed from it; base qualities were not supplied.

To prepare the library, the immunoSEQ multiplex PCR assay was applied. For the multiplex PCR, a mixture combining 60 forward primers for TCR Vbeta segments and 13 reverse primers for TCR Jbeta segments was used. The CDR3 region of rearranged TCR beta genes was amplified from genomic DNA by a multiplex PCR assay. The Illumina HiSeq System was used to sequence the amplified TCR beta libraries as 87-base-pair reads. The original methods were these. In a later analysis, tens of millions of unique TCR beta chains were counted across the roughly 610 repertoires, and roughly 11 million of these chains were shared by at least two donors. Raw reads were error-corrected and collapsed into unique sequences with a nearest-neighbor algorithm that merged closely related sequences to remove PCR and sequencing errors. To assign V, D and J gene segments, CDR3 sequences were aligned to IMGT reference sequences. For a sequence to be retained, at least a six-nucleotide match to both a V gene segment and a J gene segment was required. Rearrangements were classified as productive when the CDR3 lacked stop codons and remained in frame with V and J, and all other rearrangements were classified as non-productive. CDR3 was defined by IMGT convention, running from the second conserved V-encoded cysteine to the conserved J-encoded phenylalanine. In an earlier analysis of around 640 of the donors, sequences lacking an unambiguous match to a single V gene segment were excluded. In an earlier analysis of about 590 of the donors, a V segment was called functional when productive rearrangements were above 56.7%, and segregating when the standard deviation between donors exceeded 5%. A statistical classification framework was developed to diagnose cytomegalovirus status using the catalog of TCR beta chain sequences. In a later analysis, TCR nucleotide sequences were compared against IMGT/GENE-DB human TR gene sequences so that V and J genes could be assigned. In a later analysis, CDR3 sequences and most-parsimonious VDJ recombination scenarios were assigned using the TCRdist pipeline. In a later analysis, each TCR beta chain was defined by its CDR3 amino acid sequence together with its V-gene family, and reads lacking a unique V-gene family were excluded. A later analysis removed 450 to 600 highly shared, low-generation-probability nucleotide sequences to deal with suspected cross-contamination and a sequencing artifact. In a later analysis, a clonal expansion index was calculated for each public chain from normalized within-repertoire ranks of inferred template counts. A later analysis computed generation probabilities with a VDJ recombination model fitted to out-of-frame rearrangements, and checked the results against IGoR. In a later analysis, hypergeometric tests were used to score TCR-TCR, TCR-HLA and TCR-CMV co-occurrence, with a repertoire-size bias correction applied to TCR pairs. To estimate false discovery rates, a later analysis permuted the HLA or CMV assignments 20 times. A later analysis grouped co-occurring TCRs with DBSCAN, adding TCRdist sequence similarity when clustering within HLA-allele-positive subsets. Repertoires with fewer than 30,000 or more than 120,000 public chains were left out of co-occurrence clustering, as were a handful of repertoires with anomalous nucleotide sharing. Drawn from immuneACCESS, this table holds only the in-frame rearrangements with V and J called that TCRdb kept. Clones are partly lost; checked studies trace under half to an unresolved V gene and leave the rest unexplained. V and J calls and clone size are copied from that table; D and trimming were computed from the DNA. The sample table holds fewer than 200,000 clones, of which 81% were seen once. About 2% of the sample rests with the top ten.

Specimen: PBMCs. This TCR was recovered from a woman under 40 in good health and CMV-seronegative. Rearrangement joined TRBV23-1 to TRBJ1-2; TRBD1 is possibly the D segment (6 matching bases). TRBV23-1 is an open reading frame whose function is uncertain. In nucleotide form, the sequence is TGCGCCAGCAGTCAATCGTGGGTCCAAGGACAGTCACCAACTCGGGACTACACCTTC. Its translation reads: CASSQSWVQGQSPTRDYTF.